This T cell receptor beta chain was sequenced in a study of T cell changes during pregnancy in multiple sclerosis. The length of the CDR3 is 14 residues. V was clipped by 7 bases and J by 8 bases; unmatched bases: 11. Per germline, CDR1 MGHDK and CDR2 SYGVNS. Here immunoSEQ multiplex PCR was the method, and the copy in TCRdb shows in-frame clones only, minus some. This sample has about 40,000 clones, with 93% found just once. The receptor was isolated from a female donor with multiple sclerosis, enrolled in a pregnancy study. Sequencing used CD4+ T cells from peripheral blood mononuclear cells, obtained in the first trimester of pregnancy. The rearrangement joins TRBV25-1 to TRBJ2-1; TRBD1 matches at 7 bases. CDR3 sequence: CASTAYRGSHEQFF. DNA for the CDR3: TGTGCCAGCACCGCTTACAGGGGATCGCATGAGCAGTTCTTC.